The rows below give T cell receptor beta chains drawn from one sample of a study of human T cells and chemical hapten exposure. TCRdb independently ran MiXCR on the RACE reads; one entry per CDR3 protein. The table has about 49,000 distinct CDR3 sequences, around a tenth seen once; the top ten hold 4% to 5.5%. The input for sequencing was whole blood, taken in connection with sensitization to the hapten diphenylcyclopropenone (DPC). The receptors were gathered from a woman aged 45-59 years with alopecia areata. Some clones in this sample may be carry-over from other donors' samples. The CDR3 runs from the conserved cysteine through the conserved F or W.

j_call	v_call	cdr3_aa
TRBJ2-5	TRBV29-1	CSVETQETQYF
TRBJ2-7	TRBV29-1	CSVVRGDYEQYF
TRBJ1-5	TRBV2	CASSDKNRDSNQPQHF
TRBJ1-2	TRBV18	CASSPSGDYGYTF
TRBJ2-5	TRBV20-1	CSARVAGGPQETQYF
TRBJ1-5	TRBV10-2	CASSESGLNQPQHF
TRBJ1-2	TRBV28	CASSLRRGSYF
TRBJ2-4	TRBV7-2	CASSLRVGGRGRPKNIQYF
TRBJ1-4	TRBV29-1	CSAAGPTNEKLFF
TRBJ2-3	TRBV5-8	CASTYPSGTDTQYF
TRBJ1-2	TRBV2	CASSLGQGSGYTF
TRBJ2-3	TRBV20-1	CSARTGTSRDTQYF
TRBJ2-3	TRBV20-1	CSARVAGGVDTQYF
TRBJ2-7	TRBV11-2	CASSLDLLVDEQYF
TRBJ2-3	TRBV6-2/TRBV6-3	CASRDHWTSGRDTQYF
TRBJ2-7	TRBV2	CASSEWAGTGEQYF
TRBJ2-7	TRBV12-3/TRBV12-4	CASSPRASYSYEQYF
TRBJ2-5	TRBV5-1	CASSLDVGEEETQYF
TRBJ1-5	TRBV27	CASSFLQNQPQHF
TRBJ2-2	TRBV9	CASSMTSGTTGELFF
TRBJ2-7	TRBV27	CASSLSMGLNYEQYF
TRBJ2-1	TRBV20-1	CSGTGRIYNEQFF
TRBJ2-3	TRBV5-4	CASSLPNTDTQYF
TRBJ1-5	TRBV7-2	CASSFTGVNQPQHF
TRBJ2-2	TRBV7-2	CASSLLGTTNTGELFF
TRBJ1-4	TRBV18	CASSSTGRNEKLFF
TRBJ2-7	TRBV5-4	CASSLRIGTGGSYEQYF
TRBJ1-5	TRBV18	CASSPPMIPGGQPQHF
TRBJ2-1	TRBV10-2	CASSEPRGLANHEQFF
TRBJ1-4	TRBV5-3	CARSTGRTEEKLFF
TRBJ2-1	TRBV11-2	CASSSIAGGYNEQFF
TRBJ2-7	TRBV5-5	CASALGVSSYEQYF